This T cell receptor beta chain was found in a study of blood T cells in healthy people across ages. This clonotype occurred a few times. Sample-barcoded 5' priming and a J-beta primer mix drove a second PCR of about 7 to 12 cycles. TCRdb reanalysed the 5' RACE reads using MiXCR and keeps one entry per CDR3 protein. Here the sample spans some 1,800,000 distinct CDR3 sequences, more than 35% being singletons. Trimming shortened V by 0 bases and J by 6 bases, and 13 bases separated the two germline ends. The CDR3 has 15 amino acids. Germline CDR1 SGHKS, CDR2 YYEKEE (reference sequence). Sequencing input: blood. This rearrangement joins TRBV5-5 to TRBJ1-5; D is perhaps TRBD1 (5 bases). This clonotype originated in a human donor in good health. The CDR3 spells CASSLDHGAGQPQHF. The CDR3 DNA is TGTGCCAGCAGCTTGGATCACGGGGCAGGTCAGCCCCAGCATTTT.